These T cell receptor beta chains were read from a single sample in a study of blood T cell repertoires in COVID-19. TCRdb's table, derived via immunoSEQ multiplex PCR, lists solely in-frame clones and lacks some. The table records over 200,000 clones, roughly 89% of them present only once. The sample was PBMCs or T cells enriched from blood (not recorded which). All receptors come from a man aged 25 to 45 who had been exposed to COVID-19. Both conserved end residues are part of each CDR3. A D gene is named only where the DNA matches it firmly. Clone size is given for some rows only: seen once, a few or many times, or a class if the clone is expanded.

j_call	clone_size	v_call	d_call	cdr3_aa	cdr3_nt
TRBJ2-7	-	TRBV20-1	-	CSASGAKPYEQYF	TGCAGTGCTAGTGGGGCGAAACCCTACGAGCAGTACTTC
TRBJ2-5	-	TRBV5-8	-	CASSSLQETQYF	TGTGCCAGCAGCTCACTTCAAGAGACCCAGTACTTC
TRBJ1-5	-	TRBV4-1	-	CASSQEGGVNQPQHF	TGCGCCAGCAGCCAAGAGGGGGGAGTAAATCAGCCCCAGCATTTT
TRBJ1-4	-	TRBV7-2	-	CASSLGPGEKLFF	TGTGCCAGCAGCTTAGGCCCCGGTGAAAAACTGTTTTTT
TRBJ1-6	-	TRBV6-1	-	CASSEARGSPLHF	TGTGCCAGCAGTGAGGCCCGGGGTTCACCCCTCCACTTT
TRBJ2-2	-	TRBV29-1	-	CSVVGDTGELFF	TGCAGCGTTGTTGGAGACACCGGGGAGCTGTTTTTT
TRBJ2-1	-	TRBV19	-	CASTPPGRFMGGPFPQFF	TGTGCCAGTACCCCCCCGGGTAGATTTATGGGGGGACCCTTTCCCCAGTTCTTC
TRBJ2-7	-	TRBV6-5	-	CASSTAGSYEQYF	TGTGCCAGCAGTACCGCGGGCAGCTACGAGCAGTACTTC
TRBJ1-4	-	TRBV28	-	CASRPAGATNEKLFF	TGTGCCAGCAGACCCGCAGGGGCAACTAATGAAAAACTGTTTTTT
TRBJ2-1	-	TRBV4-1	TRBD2	CASSQDRRLAGYNEQFF	TGCGCCAGCAGCCAAGACAGGCGGCTAGCGGGGTACAATGAGCAGTTCTTC
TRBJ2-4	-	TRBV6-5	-	CASSYNENSIQYF	TGTGCCAGCAGTTACAATGAAAACAGCATTCAGTACTTC
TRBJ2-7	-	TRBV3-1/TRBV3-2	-	CASSQILGARNEQYF	TGTGCCAGCAGCCAAATCCTGGGAGCCCGGAACGAGCAGTACTTC
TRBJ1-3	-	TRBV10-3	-	CAIRQQGAGNTIYF	TGTGCCATCAGGCAACAGGGCGCTGGAAACACCATATATTTT
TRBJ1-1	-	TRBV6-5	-	CASILGGDGDTEAFF	TGTGCCAGCATTCTCGGAGGGGACGGGGACACTGAAGCTTTCTTT
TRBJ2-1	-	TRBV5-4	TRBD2	CASSFLAGRNEQFF	TGTGCCAGCAGCTTCCTAGCGGGGCGTAATGAGCAGTTCTTC
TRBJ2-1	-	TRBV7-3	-	CASSPSPWAAGEQFF	TGTGCCAGCAGCCCCTCCCCATGGGCGGCGGGTGAGCAGTTCTTC
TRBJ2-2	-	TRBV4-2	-	CASSQDHGGELFF	TGTGCCAGCAGCCAAGATCACGGGGGGGAGCTGTTTTTT
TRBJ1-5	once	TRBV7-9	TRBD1	CASSLGQGAVQPQHF	TGTGCCAGCAGCTTAGGACAGGGGGCTGTTCAGCCCCAGCATTTT
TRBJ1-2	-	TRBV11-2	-	CATQGLLDNLYGYTF	TGTGCCACCCAGGGTCTGCTTGACAACCTCTATGGCTACACCTTC
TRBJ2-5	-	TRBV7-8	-	CASSSDIQETQYF	TGTGCCAGCAGCTCGGACATCCAAGAGACCCAGTACTTC
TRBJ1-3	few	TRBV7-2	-	CASSPYRTGNTIYF	TGTGCCAGCAGCCCCTACAGGACTGGAAACACCATATATTTT
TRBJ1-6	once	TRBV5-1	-	CASSLVGGEDSPLHF	TGCGCCAGCAGCTTGGTAGGGGGGGAAGATTCACCCCTCCACTTT
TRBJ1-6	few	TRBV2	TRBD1	CASSYFEQGPLHF	TGTGCCAGCAGTTACTTTGAACAGGGGCCCCTCCACTTT
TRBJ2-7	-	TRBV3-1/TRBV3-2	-	CASSPTGDEQYF	TGTGCCAGCAGCCCCACGGGGGACGAGCAGTACTTC